A selection of T cell receptor beta chains follows, all from one sample in a study of T cell responses to AZD1222 COVID-19 vaccine. Produced via immunoSEQ multiplex PCR; TCRdb's table is partial and in-frame only. This sample has 100,000 to 150,000 clones, with over 75% found just once. The sequencing used peripheral blood, collected on day 0 of AZD1222 vaccination. The receptors stem from an adult in good health. Both conserved end residues are part of each CDR3. The order of the fields is clone size, D gene, J gene, V gene, CDR3 protein, CDR3 DNA. A D gene is named only where the DNA matches it firmly. Not all rows give a size; the values are once, few, many and, for expanded clones, a class.

once TRBD2 TRBJ2-7 TRBV9 CASSVGLAGIHEQYF TGTGCCAGCAGCGTGGGACTAGCGGGAATCCACGAGCAGTACTTC
- TRBD2 TRBJ2-7 TRBV29-1 CSVRGSGTREQYF TGCAGCGTGCGGGGTAGCGGGACCCGGGAGCAGTACTTC
- - TRBJ1-3 TRBV6-5 CASRRNTIYF TGTGCCAGCAGGCGGAACACCATATATTTT
- - TRBJ2-2 TRBV11-2 CASRKPGTPTGELFF TGTGCCAGCAGGAAACCCGGGACCCCAACCGGGGAGCTGTTTTTT
- - TRBJ2-7 TRBV19 CASSISYSLSSEQYF TGTGCCAGTAGTATATCCTACTCCCTTTCCTCCGAGCAGTACTTC
- - TRBJ2-2 TRBV7-6 CASSSPFFREHGELFF TGTGCCAGCAGCTCCCCTTTTTTCAGGGAGCACGGGGAGCTGTTTTTT
medium-sized - TRBJ1-1 TRBV6-2/TRBV6-3 CASSEGVLNTEAFF TGTGCCAGCAGTGAGGGGGTCCTGAACACTGAAGCTTTCTTT
- TRBD1 TRBJ1-1 TRBV28 CASSPNRGNTEAFF TGTGCCAGCAGTCCAAACAGGGGCAACACTGAAGCTTTCTTT
- - TRBJ1-1 TRBV30 CAWSSGLERSGTEAFF TGTGCCTGGAGTTCGGGACTTGAAAGATCGGGGACTGAAGCTTTCTTT
once TRBD1 TRBJ1-4 TRBV25-1 CASSEYGGTGGREKLFF TGTGCCAGCAGTGAATATGGCGGGACAGGGGGAAGGGAAAAACTGTTTTTT
- TRBD2 TRBJ2-3 TRBV11-1 CASSGAGETSTDTQYF TGTGCCAGCAGCGGCGCGGGAGAGACTAGCACAGATACGCAGTATTTT
- - TRBJ2-2 TRBV20-1 CSASSHANTGELFF TGCAGTGCCAGTAGCCACGCGAACACCGGGGAGCTGTTTTTT
- TRBD2 TRBJ2-3 TRBV24-1 CATSDLIAGGTDTQYF TGTGCCACCAGTGATTTGATTGCGGGAGGCACAGATACGCAGTATTTT
- TRBD2 TRBJ2-3 TRBV9 CASSVGLALTSTDTQYF TGTGCCAGCAGCGTCGGACTAGCGTTAACTAGCACAGATACGCAGTATTTT
- TRBD1 TRBJ1-1 TRBV19 CASSIGAGGAFF TGTGCCAGTAGTATAGGGGCAGGGGGAGCTTTCTTT
- - TRBJ1-1 TRBV6-5 CASSYSDGPPYTEAFF TGTGCCAGCAGTTACTCGGACGGCCCGCCTTACACTGAAGCTTTCTTT
- TRBD1 TRBJ2-7 TRBV10-1 CASSDGTGASFEQYF TGCGCCAGCAGTGACGGGACAGGGGCCTCCTTCGAGCAGTACTTC
- TRBD2 TRBJ2-3 TRBV9 CASSVESGRPRDTQYF TGTGCCAGCAGCGTAGAAAGCGGGAGGCCTCGAGATACGCAGTATTTT
- - TRBJ2-7 TRBV2 CASVRSVGTSYEQYF TGTGCCAGCGTGCGATCGGTTGGCACCTCCTACGAGCAGTACTTC
- - TRBJ1-6 TRBV30 CAWSVWRGRNNSPLHF TGTGCCTGGAGTGTTTGGCGGGGGCGGAATAATTCACCCCTCCACTTT
- - TRBJ2-1 TRBV11-3 CASSLGSRVHFDEQFF TGTGCCAGCAGCTTGGGGAGCAGGGTCCATTTCGATGAGCAGTTCTTC
- - TRBJ1-6 TRBV11-3 CASSRGQNSPLHF TGTGCCAGCAGCCGGGGGCAAAATTCACCCCTCCACTTT
- - TRBJ2-5 TRBV6-5 CASSYIRGGQETQYF TGTGCCAGCAGTTATATCAGGGGGGGCCAAGAGACCCAGTACTTC
- - TRBJ2-7 TRBV21-1 CASSKSGPSGSLSYKYEQYF TGTGCCAGCAGCAAATCAGGGCCTAGCGGGAGCCTATCGTATAAATACGAGCAGTACTTC
- TRBD1 TRBJ2-3 TRBV5-1 CASSLLGQGIDTQYF TGCGCCAGCAGCTTGTTGGGACAGGGGATAGATACGCAGTATTTT
few - TRBJ1-3 TRBV18 CASSPRSLSGNTIYF TGTGCCAGCTCACCACGGAGCCTCTCTGGAAACACCATATATTTT
- TRBD2 TRBJ2-3 TRBV6-5 CASRASGGSTDTQYF TGTGCCAGCAGAGCTAGCGGGGGGTCCACAGATACGCAGTATTTT
once TRBD2 TRBJ2-3 TRBV5-1 CASSSSGTDTQYF TGCGCCAGCAGCTCGAGCGGGACCGATACGCAGTATTTT
- - TRBJ2-5 TRBV19 CASREQETQYF TGTGCCAGTAGAGAACAAGAGACCCAGTACTTC
- - TRBJ2-2 TRBV7-9 CASSFSSTDTGELFF TGTGCCAGCAGCTTCTCAAGCACAGACACCGGGGAGCTGTTTTTT
- - TRBJ1-3 TRBV7-6 CASSLVRGAGNTIYF TGTGCCAGCAGCTTAGTGAGGGGGGCTGGAAACACCATATATTTT
once TRBD2 TRBJ2-7 TRBV29-1 CSGLAGGVGEQYF TGCAGCGGTCTGGCGGGAGGGGTCGGCGAGCAGTACTTC
- - TRBJ2-3 TRBV11-3 CASSQGGATHTDTQYF TGTGCCAGCAGCCAAGGTGGGGCTACCCACACAGATACGCAGTATTTT
- TRBD1 TRBJ2-2 TRBV27 CASSLSTGNPGELFF TGTGCCAGCAGTTTATCGACAGGGAATCCCGGGGAGCTGTTTTTT
- TRBD1 TRBJ2-7 TRBV19 CASSPAGTGGTYEQYF TGTGCCAGTAGTCCCGCGGGCACAGGGGGGACCTACGAGCAGTACTTC
- TRBD1 TRBJ2-7 TRBV27 CARRRDRGHEQYF TGTGCCCGCAGGAGGGACAGGGGCCACGAGCAGTACTTC
- TRBD1 TRBJ2-1 TRBV5-4 CASSLLTGSYNEQFF TGTGCCAGCAGCTTGTTGACAGGGTCCTACAATGAGCAGTTCTTC
- - TRBJ2-1 TRBV6-5 CATEGRDNEQFF TGTGCCACAGAGGGGAGAGACAATGAGCAGTTCTTC